Listed here are 31 T cell receptor beta chains from one sample, sequenced in a study of chemoradiotherapy in HPV16-positive cancers. The method was immunoSEQ multiplex PCR; TCRdb's version includes in-frame clones alone and lacks a portion of them. The sample yields about 68,000 clones, 88% seen once. This specimen was blood, taken from a patient who underwent chemoradiotherapy. These TCRs come from a human donor with HPV-associated anogenital cancer.

The chain couples TRBV4-1 to TRBJ2-7; D remains unclear. The germline gives CDR1 MGHRA, CDR2 YSYEKL. The CDR3 spans 15 residues. V dropped 0 bases and J dropped 2 bases, with 11 bases sitting between them. The CDR3 protein is CASSQDPGRTYEQYF. The CDR3 DNA reads as TGCGCCAGCAGCCAAGATCCTGGCAGAACCTACGAGCAGTACTTC.

The CDR3 here is CASSSWTGMNQPQHF. The CDR3 nucleotides read TGTGCCAGCAGTTCCTGGACAGGGATGAATCAGCCCCAGCATTTT. J is TRBJ1-5 and V is TRBV6-6; 8 bases agree with TRBD1. Germline V gene data show CDR1 as MNHNY and CDR2 as SVGAGI (reference sequence). The CDR3 length is 15 residues. Losses at the gene ends were 4 bases for V and 4 bases for J; bases not matched to a gene: 6.

V usage is TRBV7-2 and J usage is TRBJ2-5; 9 bases map to TRBD1. CDR3 length: 14 residues. After removal of 6 bases from V and 3 bases from J, the junction contained 5 bases not matched to a gene. CDR1 and CDR2 (germline): SGHTA, FQGNSA. The CDR3 bases are TGTGCCAGCAGTCGGGACAGGGCGGAAGAGACCCAGTACTTC. Translated, it gives CASSRDRAEETQYF.

J is TRBJ2-7 and V is TRBV5-4, with 9 bases fitting TRBD1. The germline gives CDR1 SGHNT, CDR2 YYREEE (reference sequence). J gave up 2 bases and V 4 bases, and 4 bases lay outside the gene matches. The CDR3 sequence is 14 residues long. The CDR3 region is CASSRQGGTYEQYF. In DNA form, the CDR3 reads TGTGCCAGCAGCCGACAGGGGGGAACCTACGAGCAGTACTTC.

With respect to this clone: Different DNA sequences within this sample yield the same CDR3. This rearrangement joins TRBV5-4 to TRBJ2-1; TRBD1 matches at 11 bases. The CDR3 loop spans 15 amino acids. Germline CDR1 SGHNT, CDR2 YYREEE (reference sequence). Unmatched junction bases numbered 4, after V lost 5 bases and J lost 3 bases. The CDR3: CASSSGTGGYNEQFF. The CDR3 bases are TGTGCCAGCAGTTCCGGGACAGGGGGCTACAATGAGCAGTTCTTC.

J is TRBJ1-1 and V is TRBV2, with D perhaps TRBD1 (6 bases). Germline loops: CDR1 SNHLY, CDR2 FYNNEI. V lost 9 bases to trimming and J lost 0 bases, with 17 bases between them. The CDR3 is 15 residues long. The chain's CDR3 is CASLLQGTVNTEAFF. The CDR3 coding sequence is TGTGCCAGTCTGCTCCAGGGGACGGTGAACACTGAAGCTTTCTTT.

The rearrangement links TRBV5-4 to TRBJ1-1; D gene unclear. V dropped 2 bases and J dropped 4 bases, with 9 bases sitting between them. Germline V gene sequence: CDR1 SGHNT, CDR2 YYREEE (reference sequence). This CDR3 is 13 amino acids long. The CDR3 DNA follows: TGTGCCAGCAGCTTAGGGAGGCCCACTGAAGCTTTCTTT. It yields the protein CASSLGRPTEAFF.

The V and J genes are TRBV19 and TRBJ2-3; maybe TRBD1 (6 bases). There are 14 residues in the CDR3. Germline values: CDR1 LNHDA, CDR2 SQIVND (reference sequence). Deletions cut 5 bases from V and 1 base from J, with 10 bases between. CDR3 residues: CASSLDSRTDTQYF. The CDR3 DNA follows: TGTGCCAGTAGTCTGGACAGTCGCACAGATACGCAGTATTTT.

CDR3 coding DNA: TGTGCCAGCTCACCAGCTACTAACTACGAGCAGTACTTC. Translation gives CASSPATNYEQYF. The chain has TRBV18 and TRBJ2-7; no definite D call. The CDR3 runs 13 residues. Germline V CDR1 and CDR2: KGHSH, LQKENI. The V end was cut by 2 bases, the J end by 3 bases, with 8 bases between.

The CDR3 DNA reads as TGTGCCAGCAGTCCAAAACTAGCGGGGTTTGCAGATACGCAGTATTTT. Amino acids: CASSPKLAGFADTQYF. V gene TRBV5-4 combines with J gene TRBJ2-3, with TRBD2 identical over 10 bases. Unmatched junction bases numbered 10, after V lost 5 bases and J lost 4 bases. The CDR3 loop spans 16 amino acids. Germline CDR1 is SGHNT and CDR2 is YYREEE (reference sequence).

This clone was picked up one time. V is TRBV2 and J is TRBJ2-7; unclear D gene. This CDR3 spans 16 amino acids. Germline V gene data show CDR1 as SNHLY and CDR2 as FYNNEI. Trimming stripped 3 bases from V and 4 bases from J, with 19 bases between. The DNA for the CDR3 is TGTGCCAGCAGTGATTGGCCACAAGCCCGGTTTTACGAGCAGTACTTC. Amino acid sequence: CASSDWPQARFYEQYF.

The V and J genes are TRBV18 and TRBJ1-6; D gene unclear. Per germline, CDR1 KGHSH and CDR2 LQKENI. The CDR3 has 16 residues. V was trimmed by 2 bases and J by 2 bases, leaving 10 bases between them. The CDR3 DNA follows: TGTGCCAGCTCACCAGGAGGGAGAACCTATAATTCACCCCTCCACTTT. This encodes CASSPGGRTYNSPLHF. The whole variable domain, remainder taken from reference TRBV18 and TRBJ1-6, is NAGVMQNPRHLVRRRGQEARLRCSPMKGHSHVYWYRQLPEEGLKFMVYLQKENIIDESGMPKERFSAEFPKEGPSILRIQQVVRGDSAAYFCASSPGGRTYNSPLHFGNGTRLTVT.

The chain recombines TRBV7-9 with TRBJ1-2, with 8 bases lining up with TRBD1. This CDR3 region has 16 residues. The germline CDR1 and CDR2 sequences are SEHNR and FQNEAQ (reference sequence). Germline trimming cut 5 bases from V and 1 base from J; bases unmatched to any gene: 9. CDR3 sequence (DNA): TGTGCCAGCAGCCCATCTGCAGGGGGCTATAACTATGGCTACACCTTC. Residues: CASSPSAGGYNYGYTF.

The count of this clone is one. V is TRBV6-4 and J is TRBJ1-1; D perhaps matches TRBD1 (6 bases). CDR3 size: 13 residues. V was clipped by 6 bases and J by 5 bases, with 13 bases between them. Looked up from germline, CDR1 is MRHNA and CDR2 is SNTAGT. CDR3 region: CASSEQGWTEAFF. The CDR3, as DNA: TGTGCCAGCAGCGAACAGGGATGGACTGAAGCTTTCTTT.

This chain connects TRBV19 to TRBJ1-6; D is ambiguous. The length of the CDR3 is 13 residues. From germline, CDR1 is LNHDA and CDR2 SQIVND (reference sequence). Trimming cost V 5 bases and J 15 bases, with 17 bases left between them. CDR3 in amino acids: CASSWAPSRGLHF. CDR3 nucleotide sequence: TGTGCCAGTAGTTGGGCTCCATCCCGAGGCCTCCACTTT.

The V call is TRBV10-3, the J call TRBJ2-1, with D perhaps assigned TRBD1 or TRBD2 (5 bases each). V was shortened by 0 bases and J by 8 bases, with 17 bases between the two germline ends. The CDR3 extends over 16 amino acids. Germline V gene sequence: CDR1 ENHRY, CDR2 SYGVKD. CDR3 coding DNA: TGTGCCATCAGTGAGTCGAGCCGAACAGGAGGACATGAGCAGTTCTTC. It is translated as CAISESSRTGGHEQFF.

This chain joins TRBV6-1 and TRBJ2-7; D perhaps matches TRBD1 (5 bases). The ends were cut back, 6 bases at V and 6 bases at J, with 12 bases in the middle. This CDR3 has 12 amino acids. Germline V gives CDR1 MNHNS, CDR2 SASEGT. CDR3 loop: CASRQGVIEQYF. The CDR3 DNA reads as TGTGCCAGCAGGCAAGGGGTGATCGAGCAGTACTTC.

The chain is built from TRBV10-3 and TRBJ1-2; TRBD1 matches 8 bases. This CDR3 region has 14 residues. Germline V CDR1 and CDR2: ENHRY, SYGVKD. Germline trimming cut 6 bases from V and 6 bases from J; bases unmatched to any gene: 9. The CDR3 nucleotides read TGTGCCATCAGCGTTACGGACAGGGATCATGGCTACACCTTC. This gives the protein CAISVTDRDHGYTF.

This clone was picked up one time. This chain joins TRBV27 and TRBJ2-5; 8 bases match TRBD1. CDR1 MNHEY and CDR2 SMNVEV come from the germline V gene (reference sequence). CDR3 length equals 15 residues. V trimming: 4 bases; J trimming: 1 base; junction bases outside the gene matches: 5. CDR3 sequence: CASSSPQGAQETQYF. In DNA, the CDR3 is TGTGCCAGCAGTTCGCCCCAGGGGGCCCAAGAGACCCAGTACTTC.

The chain carries TRBV7-3 and TRBJ2-1; the match to TRBD2 covers 8 bases. The CDR3 is made up of 15 amino acids. The trim removed 5 bases at V and 3 bases at J, leaving 6 bases unmatched. Per the germline V gene, CDR1 is SGHTA and CDR2 is FQGTGA. The CDR3 is CASSDEGTSYNEQFF. CDR3 sequence (DNA): TGTGCCAGCAGCGACGAGGGGACTAGCTACAATGAGCAGTTCTTC. Drawing the rest from reference TRBV7-3 and TRBJ2-1, the complete variable domain is GAGVSQTPSNKVTEKGKYVELRCDPISGHTALYWYRQSLGQGPEFLIYFQGTGAADDSGLPNDRFFAVRPEGSVSTLKIQRTERGDSAVYLCASSDEGTSYNEQFFGPGTRLTVL.

This clone has a single count. The chain employs TRBV29-1 and TRBJ1-1; a possible D gene is TRBD1 (6 bases). Trimming took 7 bases from V and 6 from J, leaving 15 bases between them. Per the germline V gene, CDR1 is SQVTM and CDR2 is ANQGSEA. The length of the CDR3 is 12 residues. For the CDR3, the DNA is TGCAGCGGGGCGTATCCAGGGGCTGAAGCTTTCTTT. Amino acids: CSGAYPGAEAFF.

This clone is a singleton in its sample. CDR3: CASSGGTSFGELFF. In DNA form, the CDR3 reads TGTGCCAGCAGCGGAGGGACTAGCTTCGGGGAGCTGTTTTTT. The rearrangement links TRBV13 to TRBJ2-2, with 9 nucleotides matching TRBD2. The CDR3 contains 14 residues. The V gene end was trimmed by 5 bases and the J gene end by 7 bases; junction bases not matched to a gene: 5. Germline V gene lookup returns CDR1 PRHDT and CDR2 FYEKMQ (reference sequence).

The V call is TRBV5-1, the J call TRBJ2-3, with 7 bases identical to TRBD1. CDR1 is SGHRS and CDR2 is YFSETQ in the germline V gene. CDR3 length: 14 residues. Trimming removed 4 bases from V and 4 bases from J; junction bases left unmatched: 6. The CDR3 loop reads CASSTFDRADTQYF. For the CDR3, the DNA is TGCGCCAGCAGCACTTTCGACAGGGCAGATACGCAGTATTTT.

Regarding this clone: Other DNA sequences in the sample encode the same CDR3. V and J are TRBV6-5 and TRBJ2-1; 7 bases line up with TRBD2. The V and J ends lost 6 bases and 6 bases, in that order; junction bases with no gene match: 2. This CDR3 contains 12 residues. Germline V gene sequence: CDR1 MNHEY, CDR2 SVGAGI. CDR3 sequence: CASSPGGNEQFF. The DNA of the CDR3 is TGTGCCAGCAGCCCGGGGGGCAATGAGCAGTTCTTC.

The CDR3 nucleotides read TGCAGCGTTGGTAGGACTACCGGGGGTGGCTACACCTTC. The encoded protein is CSVGRTTGGGYTF. The chain couples TRBV29-1 to TRBJ1-2, with D perhaps TRBD1 (5 bases). CDR1 is SQVTM and CDR2 is ANQGSEA in the germline V gene. The CDR3 has 13 residues. V was pared by 4 bases and J by 7 bases, with 16 bases between.

In this sample, this clone turned up a few times. The genes are TRBV7-9 and TRBJ2-1; a weak D match, TRBD2 (5 bases). This CDR3 is built from 11 residues. The germline CDR1 and CDR2 sequences are SEHNR and FQNEAQ (reference sequence). V dropped 4 bases and J dropped 9 bases, with 7 bases sitting between them. CDR3 region: CASSSGGEQFF. As DNA, the CDR3 is TGTGCCAGCAGCTCAGGAGGTGAGCAGTTCTTC.

The V and J genes are TRBV19 and TRBJ1-5; TRBD1 is a possible D gene (5 bases). V lost 9 bases and J 4 bases, leaving 10 bases between the germline ends. The CDR3 length is 12 residues. CDR1 is LNHDA and CDR2 is SQIVND in the germline V gene (reference sequence). The CDR3 DNA reads as TGTGCCAGCCAGGGCCCAAATCAGCCCCAGCATTTT. Its translation: CASQGPNQPQHF.

J is TRBJ2-2 and V is TRBV27; the D gene could be TRBD1 or TRBD2 (5 bases each). From germline, CDR1 is MNHEY and CDR2 SMNVEV (reference sequence). With 5 bases removed from V and 3 bases from J, the gap between germline ends came to 16 bases. The CDR3 extends over 16 amino acids. The CDR3 coding sequence is TGTGCCAGCAGTAAATACCCAGGGACGGACACCGGGGAGCTGTTTTTT. Its protein is CASSKYPGTDTGELFF.

This chain connects TRBV5-5 to TRBJ2-6; D ambiguous. Germline V gives CDR1 SGHKS, CDR2 YYEKEE (reference sequence). V was clipped by 0 bases and J by 1 base, with 8 bases between them. The CDR3 sequence is 16 residues long. The CDR3 bases are TGTGCCAGCAGCTTGGCTGAATTGTCTGGGGCCAACGTCCTGACTTTC. Its translation is CASSLAELSGANVLTF.

The chain links TRBV29-1 to TRBJ2-1; maybe TRBD2 (6 bases). CDR1 and CDR2 (germline): SQVTM, ANQGSEA. This CDR3 spans 13 amino acids. Between the trimmed V and J ends, which lost 7 bases and 3 bases, there was a span of 13 bases. This CDR3 reads CSARDSVYNEQFF. CDR3 in DNA: TGCAGCGCCCGGGACTCAGTCTACAATGAGCAGTTCTTC.

The chain joins TRBV5-6 to TRBJ2-1, with 11 bases lining up with TRBD2. The CDR3 has 18 amino acids. The germline V gene encodes CDR1 SGHDT and CDR2 YYEEEE. Trimming took 4 bases from V and 0 from J; bases not matched to a gene: 9. This chain's CDR3 is CASSRPLAGGSSYNEQFF. The CDR3 DNA follows: TGTGCCAGCAGCCGCCCGCTAGCGGGGGGTAGCTCCTACAATGAGCAGTTCTTC.